These 27 T cell receptor beta chains were all obtained from the same sample, sequenced in a study of cytomegalovirus exposure and HLA in healthy donors. Vbeta (60) and Jbeta (13) primers were used in the PCR. The repertoire was sequenced with immunoSEQ multiplex PCR; TCRdb's copy has only in-frame clones and lacks some. Of more than 75,000 clones listed, roughly four fifths are singletons. The specimen sequenced was PBMCs. These receptors all come from a woman younger than 35 in good health and CMV-seropositive.

The chain carries TRBV11-2 and TRBJ2-5; TRBD2 aligns across 10 bases. This CDR3 has 17 residues. V dropped 1 base and J dropped 5; count of bases not matched to a gene: 10. CDR1 SGHAT and CDR2 FQNNGV come from the germline V gene. CDR3 coding DNA: TGTGCCAGCAGCTTAGGTTCCAGCGGGAGGGCCTGGGAGACCCAGTACTTC. Its translation is CASSLGSSGRAWETQYF.

The chain carries TRBV5-1 and TRBJ1-1; perhaps TRBD1 as D (6 bases). Germline V CDR1 and CDR2: SGHRS, YFSETQ. CDR3 length equals 15 residues. Trimming took off 3 bases at V and 7 bases at J, with 19 bases between the two ends. Written as DNA, the CDR3 is TGCGCCAGCAGCTCAACATTTAATCAGGGGAGTGAAGCTTTCTTT. As protein: CASSSTFNQGSEAFF.

As regards this clone: At one end, the junction sequence differs from germline, possibly due to a read error. The chain joins TRBV18 to TRBJ1-5; no definite D call. The germline gives CDR1 KGHSH, CDR2 LQKENI. This CDR3 region has 13 residues. The CDR3 sequence is CASSVGSNPPQHF. CDR3 coding DNA: TGTGCCAGCTCAGTGGGGAGCAATCCGCCCCAGCATTTT. The full variable domain, in which reference TRBV18 and TRBJ1-5 provide the parts outside the CDR3, is NAGVMQNPRHLVRRRGQEARLRCSPMKGHSHVYWYRQLPEEGLKFMVYLQKENIIDESGMPKERFSAEFPKEGPSILRIQQVVRGDSAAYFCASSVGSNPPQHFGDGTRLSIL.

The CDR3 protein is CASSLVGENEQFF. CDR3 DNA: TGTGCCAGCAGCTTAGTGGGAGAAAATGAGCAGTTCTTC. V usage is TRBV7-9 and J usage is TRBJ2-1; TRBD2 is a possible D gene (5 bases). Germline V lookup: CDR1 SEHNR, CDR2 FQNEAQ (reference sequence). CDR3 length equals 13 residues. The V end was cut by 1 base, the J end by 7 bases, with 8 bases between.

The chain carries TRBV4-1 and TRBJ2-1, with D unresolved. From germline, CDR1 is MGHRA and CDR2 YSYEKL. Trimming took 5 bases from V and 4 from J, leaving 15 bases between them. The CDR3 consists of 15 residues. The CDR3 loop is CASSIPIRNYNEQFF. In DNA form, the CDR3 reads TGCGCCAGCAGCATACCGATTAGAAATTACAATGAGCAGTTCTTC.

V is TRBV7-9 and J is TRBJ2-7, with 11 bases aligning to TRBD1. The germline V gene has CDR1 SEHNR and CDR2 FQNEAQ (reference sequence). The ends lost 5 bases at V and 3 bases at J; junction bases unmatched: 6. The CDR3 consists of 15 residues. CDR3 DNA sequence: TGTGCCAGCAGCCGGACAGGGGGCGGGGACTACGAGCAGTACTTC. Residues: CASSRTGGGDYEQYF.

This chain uses TRBV4-2 with TRBJ1-1; D may be TRBD1 (6 bases). The CDR3 is 15 residues long. Germline V gene sequence: CDR1 LGHNA, CDR2 YNFKEQ. The V and J ends lost 0 bases and 7 bases respectively, with 15 bases between them. The CDR3 DNA reads TGTGCCAGCAGCCAAGACGGGGGGCACGCCTTTGAAGCTTTCTTT. Its protein product is CASSQDGGHAFEAFF.

The chain employs TRBV14 and TRBJ2-7; 7 positions agree with TRBD1. CDR1 SGHDN and CDR2 FVKESK come from the germline V gene. CDR3 length: 15 amino acids. V lost 4 bases to trimming and J lost 4 bases; unmatched junction nucleotides: 10. CDR3 amino acids: CASSPGPKGAYEQYF. The CDR3 coding sequence is TGTGCCAGCAGCCCTGGACCCAAGGGGGCATACGAGCAGTACTTC.

The chain carries TRBV6-1 and TRBJ1-2; TRBD1 aligns across 8 bases. Trimming removed 3 bases from V and 8 bases from J; junction bases left unmatched: 8. This CDR3 comprises 14 residues. Germline values: CDR1 MNHNS, CDR2 SASEGT. CDR3 protein: CASSDSGQGRGYTF. CDR3 DNA: TGTGCCAGCAGTGATAGCGGACAGGGACGCGGCTACACCTTC.

This clone was counted a single time. The chain employs TRBV4-2 and TRBJ2-5, with 9 bases identical to TRBD1. Unmatched junction bases numbered 7, after V lost 1 base and J lost 1 base. This CDR3 is 17 amino acids long. The germline CDR1 and CDR2 sequences are LGHNA and YNFKEQ. The CDR3, as DNA: TGTGCCAGCAGCCAAGGATCCGGGACAGGGATCCAAGAGACCCAGTACTTC. This codes for CASSQGSGTGIQETQYF.

The J gene is TRBJ2-7, the V gene TRBV7-9; the D gene is possibly TRBD1 (5 bases). CDR3 length equals 15 residues. The V gene lost 4 bases and the J gene lost 3 bases, with 16 bases spanning the gap. The V gene's germline CDR1 is SEHNR and CDR2 FQNEAQ (reference sequence). The CDR3 DNA follows: TGTGCCAGCAGCTCCGGCAGGGAACGCAACTACGAGCAGTACTTC. Translating gives CASSSGRERNYEQYF.

This clone was seen a single time. The chain has TRBV19 and TRBJ2-1; TRBD2 agrees at 11 bases. V trimming: 8 bases; J trimming: 2 bases; junction bases outside the gene matches: 5. CDR1 is LNHDA and CDR2 is SQIVND in the germline V gene (reference sequence). This CDR3 is 15 amino acids long. In nucleotides, the CDR3 is TGTGCCAGTTCACTAGCGGGAGTGACCTACAATGAGCAGTTCTTC. Its protein is CASSLAGVTYNEQFF. Full variable domain (rest looked up from reference TRBV19 and TRBJ2-1): DGGITQSPKYLFRKEGQNVTLSCEQNLNHDAMYWYRQDPGQGLRLIYYSQIVNDFQKGDIAEGYSVSREKKESFPLTVTSAQKNPTAFYLCASSLAGVTYNEQFFGPGTRLTVL.

This clone was observed a few times. This chain connects TRBV6-1 to TRBJ2-7; 10 bases align to TRBD1. The CDR3 covers 19 residues. Germline V gives CDR1 MNHNS, CDR2 SASEGT. Unmatched junction bases numbered 17, after V lost 3 bases and J lost 3 bases. The CDR3: CASSDFPGTGALNFYEQYF. DNA of the CDR3: TGTGCCAGCAGTGACTTTCCCGGGACAGGGGCCCTAAATTTCTACGAGCAGTACTTC.

The CDR3 nucleotides read TGTGCCAGCAGGGGACTAGCGGAAACCGGGGAGCTGTTTTTT. It specifies CASRGLAETGELFF. The V and J genes are TRBV2 and TRBJ2-2; TRBD2 matches at 11 bases. The germline V gene encodes CDR1 SNHLY and CDR2 FYNNEI. The ends lost 6 bases at V and 5 bases at J; junction bases unmatched: 2. The CDR3 covers 14 residues.

The chain carries TRBV7-2 and TRBJ1-5; the D is unclear. The V end was cut by 6 bases, the J end by 9 bases, with 15 bases between. The CDR3 runs to 13 residues. Germline V lookup: CDR1 SGHTA, CDR2 FQGNSA. The DNA for the CDR3 is TGTGCCAGCAGTCAACGGGAAGGAAGGCCCCAGCATTTT. Translating gives CASSQREGRPQHF.

The chain is built from TRBV5-4 and TRBJ2-3, with D possibly TRBD1 on 5 matching bases. The germline CDR1 and CDR2 sequences are SGHNT and YYREEE (reference sequence). The CDR3 runs 14 residues. The V end lost 0 bases, the J end lost 2 bases, and 7 bases lay between the germline ends. Here the CDR3 DNA reads TGTGCCAGCAGCTTGGGGGGCCTCACAGATACGCAGTATTTT. It encodes CASSLGGLTDTQYF.

This clone was observed a single time. The chain employs TRBV28 and TRBJ1-5; possibly TRBD1 for D (5 bases). This CDR3 is built from 15 residues. V lost 1 base and J lost 2, with 9 bases in between. Germline-derived CDR1 and CDR2 are MDHEN and SYDVKM. In nucleotides, the CDR3 is TGTGCCAGCAGTTTATCTTTACAGGGCAATCAGCCCCAGCATTTT. It specifies CASSLSLQGNQPQHF.

The chain couples TRBV6-1 to TRBJ2-6; no clear D. Germline CDR1 reads MNHNS; CDR2 reads SASEGT. The CDR3 sequence is 15 residues long. Trimming stripped 3 bases from V and 0 bases from J, with 6 bases between. Written as DNA, the CDR3 is TGTGCCAGCAGTGATAGTTCCTCTGGGGCCAACGTCCTGACTTTC. It yields the protein CASSDSSSGANVLTF.

J is TRBJ2-3 and V is TRBV29-1; D may be TRBD1 (6 bases). Germline CDR1 and CDR2: SQVTM and ANQGSEA. The CDR3 loop spans 18 amino acids. Deletions cut 6 bases from V and 1 base from J, with 26 bases between. The CDR3 sequence is CSVKAPRDQKGGTDTQYF. The DNA of the CDR3 is TGCAGCGTAAAAGCGCCCCGGGACCAGAAGGGGGGCACAGATACGCAGTATTTT.

This sequence joins TRBV5-1 and TRBJ1-2; 9 bases map to TRBD1. V dropped 4 bases and J dropped 4; count of bases not matched to a gene: 11. The germline V gene encodes CDR1 SGHRS and CDR2 YFSETQ. The CDR3 runs 16 residues. The CDR3 region is CASSVKTGGLSYGYTF. The CDR3 DNA follows: TGCGCCAGCAGCGTCAAGACAGGGGGGCTATCCTATGGCTACACCTTC.

This chain joins TRBV2 and TRBJ1-1; D not resolved. The CDR3 runs to 15 residues. V lost 8 bases, J lost 3 bases, and 19 bases lay in between. Germline CDR1 SNHLY, CDR2 FYNNEI. The CDR3 coding sequence is TGTGCCAGCTTCGGGCCTCCCGGAGGAGACACTGAAGCTTTCTTT. Protein sequence: CASFGPPGGDTEAFF. The variable domain in full, completed from reference TRBV2 and TRBJ1-1, reads EPEVTQTPSHQVTQMGQEVILRCVPISNHLYFYWYRQILGQKVEFLVSFYNNEISEKSEIFDDQFSVERPDGSNFTLKIRSTKLEDSAMYFCASFGPPGGDTEAFFGQGTRLTVV.

The rearrangement links TRBV9 to TRBJ1-5; the match to TRBD1 covers 7 bases. From germline, CDR1 is SGDLS and CDR2 YYNGEE. The CDR3 covers 15 residues. Trimming at V came to 0 bases and at J to 4 bases, leaving 4 bases not matched to a gene. CDR3 coding DNA: TGTGCCAGCAGCGTAGGAGGGACAGAAAATCAGCCCCAGCATTTT. It specifies CASSVGGTENQPQHF.

This chain joins TRBV6-1 and TRBJ1-2; 7 bases align to TRBD1. CDR3 length: 14 amino acids. The V gene end was trimmed by 5 bases and the J gene end by 4 bases; junction bases not matched to a gene: 7. Germline assignment: CDR1 MNHNS and CDR2 SASEGT. The CDR3 DNA sequence: TGTGCCAGCAGTTCAGGACAGGCGGTCTATGGCTACACCTTC. It encodes CASSSGQAVYGYTF.

V is TRBV4-1 and J is TRBJ1-1, with TRBD1 identical over 7 bases. The CDR3 sequence is 15 residues long. Per the germline V gene, CDR1 is MGHRA and CDR2 is YSYEKL. The ends lost 0 bases at V and 1 base at J; junction bases unmatched: 2. CDR3 DNA: TGCGCCAGCAGCCAAGAACAGGGGAGGAACACTGAAGCTTTCTTT. Translating it yields CASSQEQGRNTEAFF.

The count of this clone is one. The chain has TRBV11-2 and TRBJ2-1; 7 nucleotides agree with TRBD2. The CDR3 consists of 14 residues. Trimming took 5 bases from V and 3 from J; bases not matched to a gene: 4. Per the germline V gene, CDR1 is SGHAT and CDR2 is FQNNGV. The CDR3 nucleotides are TGTGCCAGCAGCCCGAGCGGGGTCTACAATGAGCAGTTCTTC. Its translation is CASSPSGVYNEQFF.

This chain connects TRBV10-2 to TRBJ2-7; TRBD2 matches 9 bases. This CDR3 has 15 amino acids. Germline V gene sequence: CDR1 WSHSY, CDR2 SAAADI. V lost 2 bases to trimming and J lost 2 bases; unmatched junction nucleotides: 4. The chain's CDR3 is CASSEVAGAAYEQYF. Here the CDR3 DNA reads TGCGCCAGCAGTGAGGTAGCGGGAGCCGCCTACGAGCAGTACTTC.

V is TRBV6-1 and J is TRBJ1-1; possibly TRBD1 for D (6 bases). V shed 9 bases and J shed 4 bases, with 21 bases lying between them. Per germline, CDR1 MNHNS and CDR2 SASEGT. The CDR3 extends over 15 amino acids. Here the CDR3 reads CASTPRRGGSTEAFF. CDR3 coding DNA: TGTGCCAGTACCCCCCGGAGGGGGGGGAGCACTGAAGCTTTCTTT.